The 30 T cell receptor beta chains below come from one sample, sequenced in a study of blood T cell repertoires in COVID-19. Only in-frame clones appear in the TCRdb table, and some are missing; sequencing was by immunoSEQ multiplex PCR. The sample records some 310,000 clones, roughly 88% being singletons. The source material was peripheral blood. All receptors come from a woman in her thirties with COVID-19, enrolled during active disease.

This clone has just one count. CDR3 DNA sequence: TGCAGTGCTAGTACGGGGACAGGGGGCACCGGGGAGCTGTTTTTT. Its protein product is CSASTGTGGTGELFF. The chain carries TRBV20-1 and TRBJ2-2; 11 nucleotides agree with TRBD1. The CDR3 runs to 15 residues. The ends lost 3 bases at V and 4 bases at J; junction bases unmatched: 4. The germline V gene encodes CDR1 DFQATT and CDR2 SNEGSKA (reference sequence).

This chain joins TRBV12-3 or TRBV12-4 and TRBJ2-2; the D is unclear. The CDR3 covers 13 residues. The germline V and J ends were trimmed by 5 bases and 6 bases, with 10 bases remaining between them. CDR3 loop: CASSTDSAGELFF. The CDR3 bases are TGTGCCAGCAGTACAGATTCCGCCGGGGAGCTGTTTTTT.

The V call is TRBV3-1 (or the pseudogene TRBV3-2), the J call TRBJ2-7; 9 positions match TRBD2. Germline assignment: CDR1 LGHDT and CDR2 YNNKEL (reference sequence). V lost 4 bases and J lost 5; bases outside the gene matches: 12. The CDR3 runs to 16 residues. The CDR3 region is CASSRTVQREEDEQYF. The DNA of the CDR3 is TGTGCCAGCAGCCGGACCGTGCAGCGGGAGGAAGACGAGCAGTACTTC.

This chain joins TRBV13 and TRBJ1-1; D unresolved. Trimming removed 5 bases from V and 0 bases from J, with 13 bases in between. Germline CDR1 PRHDT, CDR2 FYEKMQ (reference sequence). This CDR3 region has 15 residues. As DNA, the CDR3 is TGTGCCAGCAGCACCCTTACGGGGATGAACACTGAAGCTTTCTTT. Its translation: CASSTLTGMNTEAFF. Looking up the rest from reference TRBV13 and TRBJ1-1 gives the full variable domain: AAGVIQSPRHLIKEKRETATLKCYPIPRHDTVYWYQQGPGQDPQFLISFYEKMQSDKGSIPDRFSAQQFSDYHSELNMSSLELGDSALYFCASSTLTGMNTEAFFGQGTRLTVV.

The chain couples TRBV25-1 to TRBJ2-1; no reliable D call. The CDR3 covers 12 residues. The germline V and J ends were trimmed by 0 bases and 9 bases, with 6 bases remaining between them. Germline V CDR1 and CDR2: MGHDK, SYGVNS. The CDR3 DNA is TGTGCCAGCAGTGAATACGAGGCTGAGCAGTTCTTC. Its translation is CASSEYEAEQFF. The whole variable domain, filled in from reference TRBV25-1 and TRBJ2-1, reads EADIYQTPRYLVIGTGKKITLECSQTMGHDKMYWYQQDPGMELHLIHYSYGVNSTEKGDLSSESTVSRIRTEHFPLTLESARPSHTSQYLCASSEYEAEQFFGPGTRLTVL.

The V and J genes are TRBV10-3 and TRBJ2-3, with D perhaps matching TRBD1 (5 bases). Germline V gene sequence: CDR1 ENHRY, CDR2 SYGVKD. The CDR3 runs 13 residues. V was shortened by 2 bases and J by 6 bases, with 9 bases between the two germline ends. In DNA form, the CDR3 reads TGTGCCATCAGTGAGGGGGCAGCGGATACGCAGTATTTT. This sequence encodes CAISEGAADTQYF.

V and J are TRBV7-9 and TRBJ1-5; possibly TRBD1 for D (6 bases). The CDR3 spans 17 residues. Germline CDR1 SEHNR, CDR2 FQNEAQ (reference sequence). The V gene lost 0 bases and the J gene lost 1 base, with 13 bases spanning the gap. The CDR3 sequence: CASSLAAGGGSNQPQHF. The CDR3 DNA is TGTGCCAGCAGCTTAGCTGCGGGAGGGGGAAGCAATCAGCCCCAGCATTTT.

V is TRBV27 and J is TRBJ1-1, with 9 nucleotides matching TRBD1. This CDR3 has 14 residues. Looked up from germline, CDR1 is MNHEY and CDR2 is SMNVEV (reference sequence). Trimming at V came to 6 bases and at J to 4 bases, leaving 6 bases not matched to a gene. The CDR3 nucleotides read TGTGCCAGCAGATCCGGGACAGGGAGCACTGAAGCTTTCTTT. This codes for CASRSGTGSTEAFF.

The V call is TRBV5-5, the J call TRBJ1-1, with D hard to call. Germline V gives CDR1 SGHKS, CDR2 YYEKEE (reference sequence). This CDR3 spans 15 amino acids. Trimming cost V 2 bases and J 2 bases, with 13 bases left between them. The CDR3 nucleotides are TGTGCCAGCAGCTTTTTTCTACGGGAAAACACTGAAGCTTTCTTT. Protein sequence: CASSFFLRENTEAFF.

Worth noting for this clone: The sample has other DNA sequences that encode this CDR3 too. The chain has TRBV7-2 and TRBJ1-5; D gene ambiguous. The length of the CDR3 is 14 residues. In germline, CDR1 is SGHTA, CDR2 FQGNSA. The germline V and J ends were trimmed by 3 bases and 2 bases, with 8 bases remaining between them. The CDR3, as DNA: TGTGCCAGCAGCTTGCGGGGTGGCAATCAGCCCCAGCATTTT. Translating it yields CASSLRGGNQPQHF.

The chain links TRBV2 to TRBJ2-1; TRBD2 matches 12 bases. The junction had 6 bases not matched to a gene; V was cut back by 6 bases and J by 9 bases. The V gene's germline CDR1 is SNHLY and CDR2 FYNNEI. This CDR3 contains 14 residues. Here the CDR3 reads CASRGLAGGFEQFF. The DNA for the CDR3 is TGTGCCAGCAGGGGGCTAGCGGGAGGGTTTGAGCAGTTCTTC.

The chain has TRBV24-1 and TRBJ2-1; 16 nucleotides match TRBD2. The CDR3 extends over 16 amino acids. Trimming cost V 3 bases and J 9 bases; bases outside gene matches: 4. The germline CDR1 and CDR2 sequences are KGHDR and SFDVKD. The CDR3 spells CATSDLGLAGGVEQFF. CDR3 nucleotide sequence: TGTGCCACCAGTGATCTGGGACTAGCGGGAGGGGTTGAGCAGTTCTTC.

The chain couples TRBV28 to TRBJ1-2; maybe TRBD1 (5 bases). Deletions cut 8 bases from V and 2 bases from J, with 9 bases between. The CDR3 runs 12 residues. The germline V gene has CDR1 MDHEN and CDR2 SYDVKM. For the CDR3, the DNA is TGTGCCAGCTTAGCAGGGAACTATGGCTACACCTTC. It codes for CASLAGNYGYTF.

In its sample, this clone was seen once. This rearrangement joins TRBV5-6 to TRBJ1-6; D unclear. The CDR3 is 13 residues long. Between the trimmed V and J ends, which lost 2 bases and 7 bases, there was a span of 7 bases. CDR1 SGHDT and CDR2 YYEEEE come from the germline V gene. Here the CDR3 reads CASSFVGNSPLHF. CDR3 DNA sequence: TGTGCCAGCAGCTTTGTCGGGAATTCACCCCTCCACTTT. Combining the CDR3 with reference TRBV5-6 and TRBJ1-6 gives the whole variable domain DAGVTQSPTHLIKTRGQQVTLRCSPKSGHDTVSWYQQALGQGPQFIFQYYEEEERQRGNFPDRFSGHQFPNYSSELNVNALLLGDSALYLCASSFVGNSPLHFGNGTRLTVT.

This chain links TRBV9 with TRBJ2-7; D remains ambiguous. V was pared by 3 bases and J by 6 bases, with 13 bases between. The V gene's germline CDR1 is SGDLS and CDR2 YYNGEE. The CDR3 consists of 13 residues. Here the CDR3 reads CASSASPRFEQYF. Written as DNA, the CDR3 is TGTGCCAGCAGCGCTTCGCCTAGGTTCGAGCAGTACTTC.

The chain joins TRBV11-2 to TRBJ1-6; 7 positions match TRBD1. CDR1 and CDR2 from the germline V gene are SGHAT and FQNNGV. V was pared by 0 bases and J by 8 bases, with 10 bases of the junction left unmatched. The CDR3 contains 17 residues. The CDR3 sequence is CASSLEGGGGAYSPLHF. In DNA, the CDR3 is TGTGCCAGCAGCTTAGAGGGTGGAGGGGGCGCCTATTCACCCCTCCACTTT. Based on the CDR3 plus reference TRBV11-2 and TRBJ1-6, the full variable domain is EAGVAQSPRYKIIEKRQSVAFWCNPISGHATLYWYQQILGQGPKLLIQFQNNGVVDDSQLPKDRFSAERLKGVDSTLKIQPAKLEDSAVYLCASSLEGGGGAYSPLHFGNGTRLTVT.

The chain has TRBV27 and TRBJ1-5, with TRBD1 identical over 7 bases. Unmatched junction bases numbered 5, after V lost 6 bases and J lost 0 bases. CDR1 is MNHEY and CDR2 is SMNVEV in the germline V gene (reference sequence). The CDR3 has 15 residues. CDR3 in amino acids: CASSPGQISNQPQHF. In nucleotides, the CDR3 is TGTGCCAGCAGCCCGGGACAGATTAGCAATCAGCCCCAGCATTTT.

The rearrangement uses TRBV10-2 and TRBJ2-7; 14 bases line up with TRBD2. The CDR3 is made up of 16 amino acids. V was clipped by 0 bases and J by 2 bases; unmatched bases: 0. The V gene's germline CDR1 is WSHSY and CDR2 SAAADI. CDR3 DNA sequence: TGCGCCAGCAGTGAGTCGGGACTAGCGGGAGCCTACGAGCAGTACTTC. Its protein product is CASSESGLAGAYEQYF.

Points on this clone: Compared with germline, one end of the junction differs, possibly owing to a read error. The V call is TRBV4-2, the J call TRBJ1-5; D perhaps matches TRBD1 (6 bases). The germline V gene encodes CDR1 LGHNA and CDR2 YNFKEQ. There are 15 residues in the CDR3. As DNA, the CDR3 is TGTGCCAGCACCCAAAAAGGGGGTAGCAATCAGCCCCAGCATTTT. Protein product: CASTQKGGSNQPQHF.

The chain couples TRBV11-2 to TRBJ2-1, with 7 nucleotides matching TRBD2. Germline values: CDR1 SGHAT, CDR2 FQNNGV. This CDR3 is 15 amino acids long. The V gene end was trimmed by 5 bases and the J gene end by 7 bases; junction bases not matched to a gene: 11. CDR3 in amino acids: CASSAPAGVGNEQFF. The CDR3 DNA sequence: TGTGCCAGCAGCGCCCCGGCGGGAGTGGGTAATGAGCAGTTCTTC.

This sequence joins TRBV6-6 and TRBJ2-7; 9 bases are a match to TRBD1. Losses at the gene ends were 2 bases for V and 6 bases for J; bases not matched to a gene: 2. Looked up from germline, CDR1 is MNHNY and CDR2 is SVGAGI (reference sequence). The CDR3 sequence is 13 residues long. As DNA, the CDR3 is TGTGCCAGCAGTTACGGACAGGGGAGCGAGCAGTACTTC. Residues: CASSYGQGSEQYF.

This clone was seen more than once but under ten times. V and J are TRBV5-1 and TRBJ2-7; 8 bases fit TRBD2. The germline V gene encodes CDR1 SGHRS and CDR2 YFSETQ. The CDR3 is 16 residues long. V was clipped by 0 bases and J by 2 bases; unmatched bases: 7. CDR3 DNA sequence: TGCGCCAGCAGCTTGGTGGTCGGGACTAGTCCCTACGAGCAGTACTTC. It specifies CASSLVVGTSPYEQYF.

V gene TRBV27 combines with J gene TRBJ1-2; no definite D call. Germline values: CDR1 MNHEY, CDR2 SMNVEV (reference sequence). The CDR3 totals 15 residues. V lost 6 bases and J lost 7, with 21 bases in between. The CDR3 spells CASSYSLVEGSGYTF. The CDR3 DNA is TGTGCCAGCAGCTATTCCCTCGTGGAGGGCTCTGGCTACACCTTC.

The chain couples TRBV2 to TRBJ1-5, with TRBD1 matching over 8 bases. Unmatched junction bases numbered 2, after V lost 4 bases and J lost 6 bases. Germline V gene lookup returns CDR1 SNHLY and CDR2 FYNNEI. The CDR3 covers 13 residues. DNA of the CDR3: TGTGCCAGCAGTGTCAGGGGGCCTCAGCCCCAGCATTTT. As protein: CASSVRGPQPQHF.

Written as DNA, the CDR3 is TGTGCCAGCAGACCAGCGCAGTATTTT. This encodes CASRPAQYF. The J gene is TRBJ2-3, the V gene TRBV21-1; the table names TRBD1, a call not compared with the DNA. TRBV21-1 is termed a pseudogene. The CDR3 has 9 residues.

This sequence joins TRBV28 and TRBJ1-4; D uncertain. CDR3 length: 15 amino acids. V was pared by 4 bases and J by 5 bases, with 14 bases between. Germline V CDR1 and CDR2: MDHEN, SYDVKM. This CDR3 reads CASSSTGSGNEKLFF. The CDR3 bases are TGTGCCAGCAGTTCCACTGGGTCGGGGAATGAAAAACTGTTTTTT. Based on the CDR3 plus reference TRBV28 and TRBJ1-4, the full variable domain is DVKVTQSSRYLVKRTGEKVFLECVQDMDHENMFWYRQDPGLGLRLIYFSYDVKMKEKGDIPEGYSVSREKKERFSLILESASTNQTSMYLCASSSTGSGNEKLFFGSGTQLSVL.

This chain connects TRBV20-1 to TRBJ1-1, with no clear D. The germline CDR1 and CDR2 sequences are DFQATT and SNEGSKA (reference sequence). Trimming removed 1 base at V and 7 bases at J, with 7 bases between. This CDR3 has 11 residues. CDR3 sequence (DNA): TGCAGTGCTAGAGCCTCTCTTGAAGCTTTCTTT. This gives the protein CSARASLEAFF.

The V and J genes are TRBV5-4 and TRBJ2-3; 10 nucleotides line up with TRBD1. Germline loops: CDR1 SGHNT, CDR2 YYREEE (reference sequence). The CDR3 is made up of 18 amino acids. Trimming cost V 4 bases and J 4 bases; bases outside gene matches: 15. CDR3 loop: CASSPGTGVMVNADTQYF. The CDR3 coding sequence is TGTGCCAGCAGCCCCGGGACAGGGGTTATGGTGAACGCAGATACGCAGTATTTT.

The chain joins TRBV6-1 to TRBJ2-1; tentative D call: TRBD2 (5 bases). V lost 3 bases and J lost 1, with 10 bases in between. In germline, CDR1 is MNHNS, CDR2 SASEGT. The CDR3 covers 15 residues. This CDR3 reads CASSDRERSYNEQFF. As DNA, the CDR3 is TGTGCCAGCAGTGACCGGGAAAGGTCCTACAATGAGCAGTTCTTC.

J is TRBJ1-1 and V is TRBV11-2; TRBD1 agrees at 8 bases. V lost 4 bases, J lost 1 base, and 11 bases stayed unmatched. The CDR3 consists of 17 residues. Germline V gene sequence: CDR1 SGHAT, CDR2 FQNNGV. CDR3 amino acids: CASSSSTGARGNTEAFF. The CDR3 region has the DNA TGTGCCAGCAGCTCTTCGACAGGGGCGAGAGGGAACACTGAAGCTTTCTTT.